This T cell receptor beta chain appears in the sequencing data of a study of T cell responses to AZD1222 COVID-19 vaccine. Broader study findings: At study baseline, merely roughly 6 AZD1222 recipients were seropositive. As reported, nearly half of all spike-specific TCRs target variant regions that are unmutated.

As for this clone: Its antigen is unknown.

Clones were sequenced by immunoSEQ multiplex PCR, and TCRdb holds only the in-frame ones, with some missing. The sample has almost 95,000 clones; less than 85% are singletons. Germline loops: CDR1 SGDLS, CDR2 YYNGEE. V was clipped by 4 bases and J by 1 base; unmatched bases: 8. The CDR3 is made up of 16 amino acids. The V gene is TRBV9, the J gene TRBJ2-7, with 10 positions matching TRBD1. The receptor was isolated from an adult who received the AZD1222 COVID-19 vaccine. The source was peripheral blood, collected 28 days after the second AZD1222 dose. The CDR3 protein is CASSPRGTGVSYEQYF. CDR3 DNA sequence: TGTGCCAGCAGCCCTAGAGGGACAGGGGTGTCCTACGAGCAGTACTTC. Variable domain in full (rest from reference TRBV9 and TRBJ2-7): DSGVTQTPKHLITATGQRVTLRCSPRSGDLSVYWYQQSLDQGLQFLIQYYNGEERAKGNILERFSAQQFPDLHSELNLSSLELGDSALYFCASSPRGTGVSYEQYFGPGTRLTVT.